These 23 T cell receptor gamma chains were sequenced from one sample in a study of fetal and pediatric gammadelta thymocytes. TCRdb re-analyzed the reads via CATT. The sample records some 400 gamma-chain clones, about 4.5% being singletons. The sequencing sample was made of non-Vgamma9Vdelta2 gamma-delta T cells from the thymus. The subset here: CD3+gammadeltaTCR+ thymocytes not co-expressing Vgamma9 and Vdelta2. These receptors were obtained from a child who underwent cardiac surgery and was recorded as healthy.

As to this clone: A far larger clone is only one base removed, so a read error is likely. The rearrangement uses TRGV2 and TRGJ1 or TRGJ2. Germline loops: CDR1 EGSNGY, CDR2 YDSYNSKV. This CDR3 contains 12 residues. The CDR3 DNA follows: TGTGCCACCTGGGACGGGCGATATAAGAACCTCTTT. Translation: CATWDGRYKNLF.

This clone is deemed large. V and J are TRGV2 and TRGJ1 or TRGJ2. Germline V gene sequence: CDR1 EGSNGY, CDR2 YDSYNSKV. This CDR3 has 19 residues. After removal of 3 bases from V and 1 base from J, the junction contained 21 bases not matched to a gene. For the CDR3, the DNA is TGTGCCACCTGGGACCATTTCCCCGGACTCTACTCAAATTATTATAAGAAACTCTTT. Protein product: CATWDHFPGLYSNYYKKLF.

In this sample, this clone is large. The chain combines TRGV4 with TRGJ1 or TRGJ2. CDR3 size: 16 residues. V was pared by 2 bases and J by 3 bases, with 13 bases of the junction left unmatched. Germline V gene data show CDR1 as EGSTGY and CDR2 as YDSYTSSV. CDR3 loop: CATWDAVWRVYYKKLF. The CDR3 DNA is TGTGCCACCTGGGATGCCGTTTGGAGGGTTTATTATAAGAAACTCTTT.

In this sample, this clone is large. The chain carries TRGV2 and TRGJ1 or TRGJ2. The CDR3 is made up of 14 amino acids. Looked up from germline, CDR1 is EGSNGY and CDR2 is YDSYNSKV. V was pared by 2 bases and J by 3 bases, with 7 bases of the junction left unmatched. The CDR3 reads CATWDEPSYYKKLF. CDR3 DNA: TGTGCCACCTGGGACGAGCCCAGTTATTATAAGAAACTCTTT.

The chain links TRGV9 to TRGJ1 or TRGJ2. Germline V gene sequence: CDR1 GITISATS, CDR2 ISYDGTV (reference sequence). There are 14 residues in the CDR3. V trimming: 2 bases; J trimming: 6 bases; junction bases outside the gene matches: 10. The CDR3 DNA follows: TGTGCCTTGTGGGAGGCGCCTGGGGGTTATAAGAAACTCTTT. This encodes CALWEAPGGYKKLF.

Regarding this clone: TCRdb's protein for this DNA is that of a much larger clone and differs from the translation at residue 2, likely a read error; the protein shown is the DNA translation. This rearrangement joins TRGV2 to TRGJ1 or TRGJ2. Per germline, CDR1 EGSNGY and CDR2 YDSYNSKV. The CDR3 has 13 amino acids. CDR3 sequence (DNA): TGTACCACCTGGGACGGGCGTTATTATAAGAAACTCTTT. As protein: CTTWDGRYYKKLF.

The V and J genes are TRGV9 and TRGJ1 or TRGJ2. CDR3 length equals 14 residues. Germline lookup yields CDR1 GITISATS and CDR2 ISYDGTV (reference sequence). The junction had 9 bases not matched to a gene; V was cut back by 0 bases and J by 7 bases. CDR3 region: CALWEVREHYKKLF. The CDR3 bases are TGTGCCTTGTGGGAGGTGAGGGAGCACTATAAGAAACTCTTT.

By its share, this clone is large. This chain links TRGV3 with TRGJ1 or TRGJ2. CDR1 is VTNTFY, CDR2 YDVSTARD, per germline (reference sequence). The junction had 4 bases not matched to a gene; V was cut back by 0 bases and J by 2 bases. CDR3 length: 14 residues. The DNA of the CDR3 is TGTGCCACCTGGGACAGGCCCTATTATTATAAGAAACTCTTT. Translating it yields CATWDRPYYYKKLF.

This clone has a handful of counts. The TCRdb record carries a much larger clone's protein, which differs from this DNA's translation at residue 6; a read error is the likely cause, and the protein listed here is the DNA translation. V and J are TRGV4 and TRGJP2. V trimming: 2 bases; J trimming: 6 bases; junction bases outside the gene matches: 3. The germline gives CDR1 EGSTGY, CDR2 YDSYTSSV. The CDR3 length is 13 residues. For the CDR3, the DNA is TGTGCCACCTGGGATGAACGTGATTGGATCAAGACGTTT. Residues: CATWDERDWIKTF.

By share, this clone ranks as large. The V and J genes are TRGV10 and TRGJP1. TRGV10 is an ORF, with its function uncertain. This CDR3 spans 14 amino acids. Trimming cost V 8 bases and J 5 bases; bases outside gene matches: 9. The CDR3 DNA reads TGTGCTGCGTGGGATTTGCCTACTGGTTGGTTCAAGATATTT. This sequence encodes CAAWDLPTGWFKIF.

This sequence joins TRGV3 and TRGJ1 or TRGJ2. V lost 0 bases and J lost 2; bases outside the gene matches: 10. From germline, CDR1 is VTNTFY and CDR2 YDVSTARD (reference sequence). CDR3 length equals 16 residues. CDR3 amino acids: CATWDRRDPYYYKKLF. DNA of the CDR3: TGTGCCACCTGGGACAGGCGAGATCCCTATTATTATAAGAAACTCTTT.

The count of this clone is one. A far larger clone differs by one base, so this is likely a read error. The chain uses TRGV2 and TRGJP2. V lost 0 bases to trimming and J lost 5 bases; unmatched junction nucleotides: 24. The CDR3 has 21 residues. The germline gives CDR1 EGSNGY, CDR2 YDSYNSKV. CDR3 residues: CATWDGLRPARARRSDWIKTF. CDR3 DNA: TGTGCCACCTGGGACGGGCTCCGGCCCGCGCGGGCACGGAGAAGTGATTGGATCAAGACGTTT.

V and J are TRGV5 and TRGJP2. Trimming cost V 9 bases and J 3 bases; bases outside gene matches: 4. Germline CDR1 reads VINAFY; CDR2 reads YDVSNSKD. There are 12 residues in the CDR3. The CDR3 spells CATMGSDWIKTF. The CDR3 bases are TGTGCCACCATGGGTAGTGATTGGATCAAGACGTTT.

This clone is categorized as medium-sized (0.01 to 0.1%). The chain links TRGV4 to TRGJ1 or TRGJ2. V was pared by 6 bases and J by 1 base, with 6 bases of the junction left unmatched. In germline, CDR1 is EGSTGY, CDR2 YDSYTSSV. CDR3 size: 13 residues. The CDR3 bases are TGTGCCACCTGGCCACCTAATTATTATAAGAAACTCTTT. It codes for CATWPPNYYKKLF.

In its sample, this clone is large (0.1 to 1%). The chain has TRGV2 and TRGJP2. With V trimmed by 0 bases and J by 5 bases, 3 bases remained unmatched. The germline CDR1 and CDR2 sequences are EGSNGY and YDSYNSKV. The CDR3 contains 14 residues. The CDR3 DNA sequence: TGTGCCACCTGGGACGGGCAAAGTGATTGGATCAAGACGTTT. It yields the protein CATWDGQSDWIKTF.

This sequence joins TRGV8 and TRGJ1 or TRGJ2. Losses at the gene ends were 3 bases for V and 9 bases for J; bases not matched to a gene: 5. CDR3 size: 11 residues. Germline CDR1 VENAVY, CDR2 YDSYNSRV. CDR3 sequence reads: CATWDSTKKLF. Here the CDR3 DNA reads TGTGCCACCTGGGATTCGACTAAGAAACTCTTT.

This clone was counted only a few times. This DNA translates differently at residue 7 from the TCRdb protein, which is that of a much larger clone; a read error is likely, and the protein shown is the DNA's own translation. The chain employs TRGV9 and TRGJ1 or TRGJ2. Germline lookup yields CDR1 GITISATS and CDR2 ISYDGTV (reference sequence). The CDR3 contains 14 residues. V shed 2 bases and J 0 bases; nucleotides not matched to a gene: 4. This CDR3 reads CALWEALNYYKKLF. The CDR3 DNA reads TGTGCCTTGTGGGAGGCCTTGAATTATTATAAGAAACTCTTT.

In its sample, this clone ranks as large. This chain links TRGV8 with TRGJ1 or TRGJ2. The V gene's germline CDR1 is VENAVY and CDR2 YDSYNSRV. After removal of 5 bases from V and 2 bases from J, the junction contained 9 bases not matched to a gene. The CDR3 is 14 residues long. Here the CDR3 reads CATWVPTHYYKKLF. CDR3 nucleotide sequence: TGTGCCACCTGGGTTCCAACCCATTATTATAAGAAACTCTTT.

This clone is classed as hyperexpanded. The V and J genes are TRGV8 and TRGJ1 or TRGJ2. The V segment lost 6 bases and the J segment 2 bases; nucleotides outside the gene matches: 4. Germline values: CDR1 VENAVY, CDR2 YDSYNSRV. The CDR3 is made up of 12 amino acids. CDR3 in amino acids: CATWTHYYKKLF. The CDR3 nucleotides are TGTGCCACCTGGACCCATTATTATAAGAAACTCTTT.

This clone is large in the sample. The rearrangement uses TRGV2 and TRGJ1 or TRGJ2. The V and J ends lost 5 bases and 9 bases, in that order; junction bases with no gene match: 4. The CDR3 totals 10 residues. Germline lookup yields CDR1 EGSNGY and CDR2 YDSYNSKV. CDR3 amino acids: CATWVRKKLF. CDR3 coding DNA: TGTGCCACCTGGGTCCGTAAGAAACTCTTT.

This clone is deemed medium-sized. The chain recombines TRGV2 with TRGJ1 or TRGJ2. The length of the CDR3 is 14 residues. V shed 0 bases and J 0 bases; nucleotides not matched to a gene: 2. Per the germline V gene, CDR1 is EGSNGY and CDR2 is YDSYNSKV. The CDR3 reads CATWDGRNYYKKLF. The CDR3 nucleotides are TGTGCCACCTGGGACGGGCGGAATTATTATAAGAAACTCTTT.

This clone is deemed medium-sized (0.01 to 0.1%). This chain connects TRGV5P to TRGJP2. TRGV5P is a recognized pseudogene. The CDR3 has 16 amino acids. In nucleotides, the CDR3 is TGTGCCACCTGGGGCCCCCTAAGGAGTAGTGATTGGATCAAGACGTTT. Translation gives CATWGPLRSSDWIKTF.

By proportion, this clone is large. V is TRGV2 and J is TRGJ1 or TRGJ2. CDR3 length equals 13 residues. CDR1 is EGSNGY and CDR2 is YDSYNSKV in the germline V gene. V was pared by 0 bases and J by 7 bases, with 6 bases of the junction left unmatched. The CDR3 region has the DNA TGTGCCACCTGGGACGGGCCTGGATATAAGAAACTCTTT. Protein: CATWDGPGYKKLF.